One and the same sample provided the 19 T cell receptor beta chains below, sequenced in a study of T cells in Graves' hyperthyroidism and ophthalmopathy. RNA transcripts provided the source from which TCR beta CDR3 regions were amplified. Researchers ran a first-round RT-PCR on the TCR CDR3 using the HTBI primer set. TCRdb re-derived calls from the multiplex PCR reads in MiXCR, one entry per CDR3 protein. The sample lists 700,000 or so distinct CDR3 sequences; about 17% were seen once. What was sequenced was blood. The receptors were gathered from a man aged 18 to 30 with Graves' hyperthyroidism.

Only a few counts were recorded for this clonotype. This rearrangement joins TRBV6-1 to TRBJ1-3, with D tentatively TRBD1 (5 bases). In germline, CDR1 is MNHNS, CDR2 SASEGT. CDR3 length: 14 residues. V lost 7 bases to trimming and J lost 2 bases, with 12 bases between them. The CDR3 sequence: CASTRGTTGNTIYF. The DNA for the CDR3 is TGTGCCAGCACCCGGGGGACTACTGGAAACACCATATATTTT.

This sequence joins TRBV5-6 and TRBJ2-7; D assignment may be TRBD1 or TRBD2 (5 bases each). Trimming took 1 base from V and 5 from J, leaving 13 bases between them. The V gene's germline CDR1 is SGHDT and CDR2 YYEEEE. The CDR3 contains 14 residues. CDR3 region: CASSLLGVWHEQYF. The CDR3 DNA sequence: TGTGCCAGCAGCTTGTTGGGGGTTTGGCACGAGCAGTACTTC.

Ten or more counts support this clonotype. The chain is built from TRBV30 and TRBJ1-1, with TRBD1 as a possible D gene (5 bases). V was trimmed by 3 bases and J by 6 bases, leaving 5 bases between them. Germline V gives CDR1 GTSNPN, CDR2 SVGIG (reference sequence). CDR3 length equals 10 residues. In DNA form, the CDR3 reads TGTGCCTGGAGAGGGGCTGAAGCTTTCTTT. Protein product: CAWRGAEAFF.

This clonotype has only a few counts. The chain couples TRBV10-3 to TRBJ2-7; 9 bases line up with TRBD2. The junction had 7 bases not matched to a gene; V was cut back by 2 bases and J by 2 bases. This CDR3 has 16 amino acids. Germline-derived CDR1 and CDR2 are ENHRY and SYGVKD. CDR3 amino acids: CAISEGLAGAPYEQYF. The CDR3 region has the DNA TGTGCCATCAGTGAGGGGTTAGCGGGGGCTCCCTACGAGCAGTACTTC.

This clonotype appeared many times. V is TRBV25-1 and J is TRBJ1-1, with D uncertain. Between the trimmed V and J ends, which lost 6 bases and 4 bases, there was a span of 9 bases. Germline V gene sequence: CDR1 MGHDK, CDR2 SYGVNS. This CDR3 spans 12 amino acids. CDR3 coding DNA: TGTGCCAGCAGGCCGGGAGGCACTGAAGCTTTCTTT. This sequence encodes CASRPGGTEAFF.

This clonotype was counted between two and nine times. The J gene is TRBJ2-1, the V gene TRBV2, with D uncertain. The V end was cut by 7 bases, the J end by 0 bases, with 10 bases between. Germline assignment: CDR1 SNHLY and CDR2 FYNNEI. The CDR3 has 14 amino acids. The DNA of the CDR3 is TGTGCCAGCACCCCAGAGAGCTCCTACAATGAGCAGTTCTTC. Translated, it gives CASTPESSYNEQFF.

The genes are TRBV7-3 and TRBJ2-5; 9 nucleotides line up with TRBD2. The CDR3 spans 15 residues. After removal of 2 bases from V and 0 bases from J, the junction contained 1 base not matched to a gene. Germline CDR1 is SGHTA and CDR2 is FQGTGA. CDR3 residues: CASSLAGGNQETQYF. CDR3 DNA sequence: TGTGCCAGCAGCTTAGCGGGAGGGAACCAAGAGACCCAGTACTTC.

This clonotype appeared many times. The chain uses TRBV28 and TRBJ2-1; 13 bases match TRBD2. The CDR3 runs to 17 residues. CDR1 is MDHEN and CDR2 is SYDVKM in the germline V gene. Trimming cost V 8 bases and J 5 bases; bases outside gene matches: 12. Here the CDR3 DNA reads TGTGCCAGCGAACCGGGACTAGCGGGGTCCATTGACAATGAGCAGTTCTTC. It translates to CASEPGLAGSIDNEQFF.

This clonotype was counted only a few times. This chain connects TRBV15 to TRBJ1-5, with 11 nucleotides matching TRBD1. The trim removed 5 bases at V and 3 bases at J, leaving 9 bases unmatched. Germline lookup yields CDR1 LNHNV and CDR2 YYDKDF (reference sequence). The CDR3 covers 17 residues. The CDR3 DNA reads TGTGCCACCAGCGCGAGGGACAGGGGGATTGTCAATCAGCCCCAGCATTTT. It specifies CATSARDRGIVNQPQHF.

The chain employs TRBV4-1 and TRBJ2-1; the match to TRBD2 covers 9 bases. The CDR3 is 15 residues long. Trimming took 8 bases from V and 4 from J; bases not matched to a gene: 9. The V gene's germline CDR1 is MGHRA and CDR2 YSYEKL. The CDR3 here is CASSALAGSYNEQFF. In DNA form, the CDR3 reads TGCGCCAGCTCTGCTCTAGCGGGAAGTTACAATGAGCAGTTCTTC.

There are many counts of this clonotype. Written as DNA, the CDR3 is TGCAGTGCGAAGGGACTAGCGGGAGTTGAGACCCAGTACTTC. Its protein is CSAKGLAGVETQYF. V and J are TRBV20-1 and TRBJ2-5; 14 nucleotides line up with TRBD2. The CDR3 has 14 residues. Germline V gene sequence: CDR1 DFQATT, CDR2 SNEGSKA (reference sequence). With 6 bases clipped from V and 5 bases from J, the junction kept 5 bases outside the gene matches.

This clonotype came up a few times. The V gene is TRBV7-9, the J gene TRBJ2-1; 7 nucleotides align to TRBD2. The CDR3 extends over 14 amino acids. Looked up from germline, CDR1 is SEHNR and CDR2 is FQNEAQ (reference sequence). With V trimmed by 5 bases and J by 7 bases, 8 bases remained unmatched. CDR3 DNA sequence: TGTGCCAGCAGCCCCTGGGGCGGGAGAAATGAGCAGTTCTTC. This encodes CASSPWGGRNEQFF.

At least ten counts were recorded for this clonotype. The genes are TRBV7-2 and TRBJ2-7; 8 bases agree with TRBD1. Germline loops: CDR1 SGHTA, CDR2 FQGNSA. After removal of 5 bases from V and 1 base from J, the junction contained 7 bases not matched to a gene. This CDR3 is 15 amino acids long. The CDR3 DNA follows: TGTGCCAGCAGCCCGGGACAGGCGGCTTCCTACGAGCAGTACTTC. Protein: CASSPGQAASYEQYF.

The chain recombines TRBV12-3 or TRBV12-4 with TRBJ2-5; 10 positions match TRBD2. After removal of 3 bases from V and 4 bases from J, the junction contained 11 bases not matched to a gene. The CDR3 is made up of 17 amino acids. The CDR3 loop is CASSLSDLAGEGETQYF. CDR3 DNA: TGTGCCAGCAGTTTGAGTGATCTAGCGGGAGAGGGAGAGACCCAGTACTTC.

There are a few counts of this clonotype. The chain uses TRBV20-1 and TRBJ2-7; D unresolved. Germline V gene lookup returns CDR1 DFQATT and CDR2 SNEGSKA (reference sequence). Deletions cut 1 base from V and 1 base from J, with 14 bases between. This CDR3 is built from 15 residues. CDR3 loop: CSARVASGSSYEQYF. The CDR3 nucleotides are TGCAGTGCTAGAGTGGCGAGTGGGTCTTCCTACGAGCAGTACTTC.

This chain uses TRBV7-2 with TRBJ1-2; TRBD1 aligns across 9 bases. The J segment lost 3 bases and the V segment lost 6 bases, leaving 8 bases of the junction unmatched. Germline CDR1 is SGHTA and CDR2 is FQGNSA. The CDR3 covers 15 residues. The DNA of the CDR3 is TGTGCCAGCAGGTTACGGACAGGGGTGGACTATGGCTACACCTTC. Translating gives CASRLRTGVDYGYTF.

The chain employs TRBV20-1 and TRBJ1-5, with D maybe TRBD1 (5 bases). The CDR3 contains 14 residues. V was clipped by 4 bases and J by 3 bases, with 13 bases between them. In germline, CDR1 is DFQATT, CDR2 SNEGSKA (reference sequence). This CDR3 reads CSAKDIVLNQPQHF. DNA for the CDR3: TGCAGTGCTAAGGACATAGTACTCAATCAGCCCCAGCATTTT.

The sample holds many counts of this clonotype. The chain couples TRBV28 to TRBJ2-3, with a weak D call TRBD1 (5 bases). This CDR3 is built from 15 residues. CDR1 is MDHEN, CDR2 SYDVKM, per germline. The germline V and J ends were trimmed by 4 bases and 0 bases, with 11 bases remaining between them. The CDR3 protein is CASSSATASTDTQYF. Written as DNA, the CDR3 is TGTGCCAGCAGTTCCGCGACAGCTAGCACAGATACGCAGTATTTT. The whole variable domain, remainder taken from reference TRBV28 and TRBJ2-3, is DVKVTQSSRYLVKRTGEKVFLECVQDMDHENMFWYRQDPGLGLRLIYFSYDVKMKEKGDIPEGYSVSREKKERFSLILESASTNQTSMYLCASSSATASTDTQYFGPGTRLTVL.

This clonotype was observed a few times. J is TRBJ2-5 and V is TRBV19; TRBD1 agrees at 8 bases. V dropped 7 bases and J dropped 4; count of bases not matched to a gene: 17. Germline V gene lookup returns CDR1 LNHDA and CDR2 SQIVND (reference sequence). There are 17 residues in the CDR3. This CDR3 is CASTSSHRGKGGETQYF. The CDR3, as DNA: TGTGCCAGTACCTCCTCCCACAGGGGGAAAGGAGGAGAGACCCAGTACTTC.